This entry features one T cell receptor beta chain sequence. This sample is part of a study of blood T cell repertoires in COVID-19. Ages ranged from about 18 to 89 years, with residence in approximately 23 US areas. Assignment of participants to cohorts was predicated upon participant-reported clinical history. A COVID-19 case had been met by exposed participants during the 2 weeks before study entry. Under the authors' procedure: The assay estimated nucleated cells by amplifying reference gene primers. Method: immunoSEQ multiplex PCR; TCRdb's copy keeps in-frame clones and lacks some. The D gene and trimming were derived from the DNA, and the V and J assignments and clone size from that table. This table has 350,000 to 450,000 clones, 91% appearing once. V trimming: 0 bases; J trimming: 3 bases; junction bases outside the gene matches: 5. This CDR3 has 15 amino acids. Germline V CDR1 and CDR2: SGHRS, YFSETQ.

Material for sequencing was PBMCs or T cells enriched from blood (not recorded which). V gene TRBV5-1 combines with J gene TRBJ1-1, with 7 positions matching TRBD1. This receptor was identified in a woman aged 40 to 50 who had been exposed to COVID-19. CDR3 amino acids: CASSLGDSYDTEAFF. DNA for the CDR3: TGCGCCAGCAGCTTGGGGGACAGTTACGACACTGAAGCTTTCTTT.